The clone carrying this TCR beta chain was observed a handful of times. TCRdb passed the RT-PCR reads through MiXCR, listing each CDR3 protein once. The repertoire holds about 700,000 distinct CDR3 sequences, with around 14% as singletons. This TCR was sampled from a female donor in good health, serving as a healthy control. The sequenced sample consisted of memory CD4+ T cells from blood.

The CDR3 DNA reads as TGTGCCAGCAGCAGAAATACAGGGTCTAGTTCACCCCTCCACTTT. Encoded protein: CASSRNTGSSSPLHF. The chain joins TRBV12-3 or TRBV12-4 to TRBJ1-6, with D maybe TRBD1 (6 bases). This CDR3 is built from 15 residues. Trimming left V 6 bases short and J 9 bases short, with 18 bases between.